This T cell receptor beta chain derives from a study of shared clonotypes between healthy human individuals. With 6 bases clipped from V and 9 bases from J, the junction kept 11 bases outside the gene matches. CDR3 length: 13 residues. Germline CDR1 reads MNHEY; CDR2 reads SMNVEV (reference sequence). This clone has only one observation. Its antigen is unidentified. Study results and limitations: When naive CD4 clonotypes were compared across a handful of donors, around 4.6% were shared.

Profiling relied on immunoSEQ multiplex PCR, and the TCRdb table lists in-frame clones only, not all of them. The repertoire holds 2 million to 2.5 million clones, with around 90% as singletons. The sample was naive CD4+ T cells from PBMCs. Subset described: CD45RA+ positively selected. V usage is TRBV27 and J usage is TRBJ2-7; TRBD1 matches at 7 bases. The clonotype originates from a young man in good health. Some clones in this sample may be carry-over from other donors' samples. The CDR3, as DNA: TGTGCCAGCAGCGCCAACAACAGGGGCAGGCAGTACTTC. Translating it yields CASSANNRGRQYF.